These 18 T cell receptor beta chains were sequenced from one sample in a study of radiotherapy plus CTLA-4 blockade in lung cancer. Libraries were prepared by immunoSEQ multiplex PCR; TCRdb keeps only in-frame clonotypes and omits some of them. The repertoire consists of about 81,000 clones, with about two thirds occurring once and the leading ten covering more than 12%. Sequences were derived from peripheral blood, sampled from a patient treated with radiotherapy plus ipilimumab. These receptors all stem from a human donor with non-small cell lung cancer that progressed on radiotherapy plus ipilimumab.

This clone was seen a handful of times. The chain employs TRBV9 and TRBJ2-7; 7 positions agree with TRBD2. J was trimmed by 1 base and V by 2 bases; bases with no gene match: 6. CDR1 and CDR2 (germline): SGDLS, YYNGEE. The CDR3 runs 15 residues. DNA of the CDR3: TGTGCCAGCAGCGTGGGCGGGGGAGGGTCCTACGAGCAGTACTTC. Protein: CASSVGGGGSYEQYF.

This clone was recorded at least ten times. The V and J genes are TRBV28 and TRBJ1-5; the match to TRBD1 covers 11 bases. The CDR3 has 14 amino acids. The trim removed 6 bases at V and 6 bases at J, leaving 4 bases unmatched. CDR1 is MDHEN, CDR2 SYDVKM, per germline. In DNA form, the CDR3 reads TGTGCCAGCAGCTGGACAGGGGGCTCTCAGCCCCAGCATTTT. This encodes CASSWTGGSQPQHF. Drawing the rest from reference TRBV28 and TRBJ1-5, the complete variable domain is DVKVTQSSRYLVKRTGEKVFLECVQDMDHENMFWYRQDPGLGLRLIYFSYDVKMKEKGDIPEGYSVSREKKERFSLILESASTNQTSMYLCASSWTGGSQPQHFGDGTRLSIL.

V is TRBV29-1 and J is TRBJ2-5, with 7 bases identical to TRBD1. This CDR3 has 13 amino acids. Per germline, CDR1 SQVTM and CDR2 ANQGSEA. Trimming cost V 2 bases and J 4 bases; bases outside gene matches: 4. The CDR3 DNA reads TGCAGCGTTGAATCGACAGGGTCAGAGACCCAGTACTTC. It translates to CSVESTGSETQYF.

The chain carries TRBV20-1 and TRBJ1-2; the D gene is possibly TRBD1 (5 bases). Trimming left V 7 bases short and J 8 bases short, with 14 bases between. The germline V gene has CDR1 DFQATT and CDR2 SNEGSKA (reference sequence). The CDR3 consists of 11 residues. The CDR3 loop is CSVQGGEGYTF. DNA of the CDR3: TGCAGTGTCCAGGGAGGTGAAGGCTACACCTTC.

V and J are TRBV19 and TRBJ1-5, with 12 nucleotides matching TRBD1. Germline V gives CDR1 LNHDA, CDR2 SQIVND (reference sequence). The CDR3 spans 16 residues. The junction had 8 bases not matched to a gene; V was cut back by 7 bases and J by 4 bases. Here the CDR3 reads CASTPGQGAYNQPQHF. DNA for the CDR3: TGTGCCAGTACCCCGGGACAGGGGGCCTATAATCAGCCCCAGCATTTT.

V usage is TRBV18 and J usage is TRBJ1-4; possible D gene TRBD1, 6 bases. CDR1 and CDR2 (germline): KGHSH, LQKENI. The CDR3 has 16 residues. Deletions cut 2 bases from V and 8 bases from J, with 18 bases between. CDR3 DNA sequence: TGTGCCAGCTCACCATCTCCGTCAGGGGAAGGGGAAAAACTGTTTTTT. Translating gives CASSPSPSGEGEKLFF.

The gene calls are TRBV28 and TRBJ2-7, with D perhaps TRBD1 (5 bases). In germline, CDR1 is MDHEN, CDR2 SYDVKM. Trimming removed 3 bases from V and 0 bases from J, with 9 bases in between. The CDR3 runs 14 residues. The DNA for the CDR3 is TGTGCCAGCAGTTTCCCAGGGCTCTCCTACGAGCAGTACTTC. Translation gives CASSFPGLSYEQYF.

The V and J genes are TRBV4-1 and TRBJ2-3; unclear D gene. Germline CDR1 is MGHRA and CDR2 is YSYEKL. The CDR3 spans 15 residues. Trimming took 3 bases from V and 3 from J, leaving 13 bases between them. Here the CDR3 reads CASSQDGLRTDTQYF. Here the CDR3 DNA reads TGCGCCAGCAGCCAGGACGGCCTACGGACAGATACGCAGTATTTT.

The J gene is TRBJ2-3, the V gene TRBV9; 10 positions match TRBD2. The CDR3 sequence is 20 residues long. CDR1 is SGDLS and CDR2 is YYNGEE in the germline V gene. Unmatched junction bases numbered 15, after V lost 2 bases and J lost 0 bases. The CDR3 here is CASSVAPSSGRPSSTDTQYF. Written as DNA, the CDR3 is TGTGCCAGCAGCGTTGCCCCCTCTAGCGGGAGACCCTCTAGCACAGATACGCAGTATTTT.

This clone was seen a few times. This rearrangement joins TRBV6-5 to TRBJ2-7; 8 bases match TRBD1. J was trimmed by 3 bases and V by 5 bases; bases with no gene match: 6. Looked up from germline, CDR1 is MNHEY and CDR2 is SVGAGI. This CDR3 spans 14 amino acids. This CDR3 reads CASSLDRGIYEQYF. CDR3 nucleotides: TGTGCCAGCAGTCTCGACAGGGGAATCTACGAGCAGTACTTC.

This clone turned up a few times. The chain links TRBV7-3 to TRBJ2-1; 11 bases line up with TRBD2. J lost 8 bases, V lost 5 bases, and 8 bases had no gene match. Germline assignment: CDR1 SGHTA and CDR2 FQGTGA. CDR3 length: 15 amino acids. CDR3 region: CASSKLAGAGDEQFF. The CDR3 DNA is TGTGCCAGCAGCAAACTAGCGGGAGCGGGGGATGAGCAGTTCTTC.

The chain links TRBV9 to TRBJ2-1; the D gene is possibly TRBD2 (6 bases). V dropped 0 bases and J dropped 4 bases, with 11 bases sitting between them. Germline CDR1 and CDR2: SGDLS and YYNGEE. CDR3 length: 15 residues. CDR3 in DNA: TGTGCCAGCAGCGTAGAGGGTAGCGGATACAATGAGCAGTTCTTC. This translates into CASSVEGSGYNEQFF.

This chain uses TRBV7-9 with TRBJ1-2; weak D call: TRBD1 (5 bases). Trimming cost V 2 bases and J 4 bases, with 8 bases left between them. Germline loops: CDR1 SEHNR, CDR2 FQNEAQ (reference sequence). CDR3 length: 13 amino acids. CDR3 bases: TGTGCCAGCAGCTTAAGGGGCAGCTATGGCTACACCTTC. This encodes CASSLRGSYGYTF.

In its sample, this clone is medium-sized. The chain employs TRBV27 and TRBJ1-1; the D gene is possibly TRBD1 (5 bases). From germline, CDR1 is MNHEY and CDR2 SMNVEV (reference sequence). CDR3 length: 13 amino acids. Trimming pared 3 bases from V and 3 bases from J, leaving 8 bases between. Here the CDR3 reads CASSLTEYTEAFF. The CDR3 coding sequence is TGTGCCAGCAGTTTGACAGAATACACTGAAGCTTTCTTT.

The V and J genes are TRBV28 and TRBJ1-2, with 11 bases aligning to TRBD1. Trimming at V came to 3 bases and at J to 4 bases, leaving 10 bases not matched to a gene. Germline V gene data show CDR1 as MDHEN and CDR2 as SYDVKM. The CDR3 runs to 17 residues. CDR3 loop: CASSFRDRGVLGYGYTF. The CDR3, as DNA: TGTGCCAGCAGTTTTAGGGACAGGGGGGTTTTAGGCTATGGCTACACCTTC.

The chain couples TRBV7-9 to TRBJ1-1, with D unclear. The V end was cut by 3 bases, the J end by 3 bases, with 5 bases between. The CDR3 length is 12 residues. The germline CDR1 and CDR2 sequences are SEHNR and FQNEAQ (reference sequence). CDR3 nucleotide sequence: TGTGCCAGCAGCTTGAGTGACACTGAAGCTTTCTTT. Protein product: CASSLSDTEAFF.

The chain carries TRBV7-2 and TRBJ2-3; D remains unclear. This CDR3 region has 13 residues. Trimming removed 4 bases at V and 1 base at J, with 6 bases between. Germline lookup yields CDR1 SGHTA and CDR2 FQGNSA. The CDR3 here is CASSYSGTDTQYF. The CDR3 region has the DNA TGTGCCAGCAGCTACTCGGGCACAGATACGCAGTATTTT.

The chain has TRBV27 and TRBJ2-1, with a possible D match to TRBD1 (6 bases). The V end lost 4 bases, the J end lost 4 bases, and 14 bases lay between the germline ends. There are 15 residues in the CDR3. The germline V gene has CDR1 MNHEY and CDR2 SMNVEV (reference sequence). CDR3 sequence reads: CASSSRDKVYNEQFF. Here the CDR3 DNA reads TGTGCCAGCAGTTCCCGGGACAAAGTATACAATGAGCAGTTCTTC.